Presented here are 27 T cell receptor beta chains from one specimen sequenced in a study of blood T cell repertoires in COVID-19 (dated by TCRdb to the early 2020s). Library method: the immunoSEQ multiplex PCR assay. TCRdb's version of the immuneACCESS table is confined to in-frame rearrangements and falls short of the full clone set. An unresolved V gene accounts for under half of the shortfall where checked; the remainder is of unknown origin. The sample yields 200,000 to 300,000 clones; more than 90% were counted once. The top ten clonotypes cover about 2.5% of the sample. Input material: peripheral blood. These receptors were taken from a person aged 18-29 years with COVID-19, enrolled during active disease.

The genes are TRBV28 and TRBJ1-5; 9 bases match TRBD1. CDR1 MDHEN and CDR2 SYDVKM come from the germline V gene. This CDR3 has 16 amino acids. The ends lost 6 bases at V and 0 bases at J; junction bases unmatched: 6. The CDR3 here is CASRVQGAYSNQPQHF. The DNA for the CDR3 is TGTGCCAGCAGGGTACAGGGGGCCTATAGCAATCAGCCCCAGCATTTT.

This clone came up once. This chain connects TRBV2 to TRBJ2-3; D gene uncertain. CDR1 and CDR2 from the germline V gene are SNHLY and FYNNEI. The length of the CDR3 is 14 residues. Trimming removed 4 bases at V and 2 bases at J, with 10 bases between. This CDR3 reads CASSVILSTDTQYF. CDR3 DNA: TGTGCCAGCAGTGTTATACTTTCCACAGATACGCAGTATTTT.

This chain uses TRBV10-1 with TRBJ2-1; D remains unclear. V lost 3 bases, J lost 9 bases, and 9 bases lay in between. CDR1 is WNHNN, CDR2 SYGVQD, per germline (reference sequence). The CDR3 has 12 amino acids. CDR3 loop: CASSDQAPEQFF. CDR3 bases: TGCGCCAGCAGTGATCAAGCGCCTGAGCAGTTCTTC.

V gene TRBV19 combines with J gene TRBJ1-4; 7 nucleotides agree with TRBD1. CDR1 is LNHDA, CDR2 SQIVND, per germline (reference sequence). CDR3 length equals 15 residues. Germline trimming cut 7 bases from V and 2 bases from J; bases unmatched to any gene: 7. CDR3: CASTSVGGTNEKLFF. The CDR3 DNA is TGTGCCAGTACCTCCGTAGGGGGCACTAATGAAAAACTGTTTTTT. The complete variable domain, with remaining parts taken from reference TRBV19 and TRBJ1-4, reads DGGITQSPKYLFRKEGQNVTLSCEQNLNHDAMYWYRQDPGQGLRLIYYSQIVNDFQKGDIAEGYSVSREKKESFPLTVTSAQKNPTAFYLCASTSVGGTNEKLFFGSGTQLSVL.

V is TRBV28 and J is TRBJ1-5, with unresolved D. Germline V gives CDR1 MDHEN, CDR2 SYDVKM. Trimming removed 4 bases at V and 4 bases at J, with 5 bases between. There are 12 residues in the CDR3. The CDR3 coding sequence is TGTGCCAGCAGTTCCGTAAATCAGCCCCAGCATTTT. Protein sequence: CASSSVNQPQHF.

The chain recombines TRBV6-2 or TRBV6-3 with TRBJ2-3, with 7 bases lining up with TRBD2. With V trimmed by 0 bases and J by 2 bases, 8 bases remained unmatched. From germline, CDR1 is MNHEY and CDR2 SVGEGT. The CDR3 totals 17 residues. CDR3: CASSYSAGVENTDTQYF. CDR3 nucleotides: TGTGCCAGCAGTTACTCGGCGGGAGTTGAGAACACAGATACGCAGTATTTT.

The chain couples TRBV27 to TRBJ2-1, with a weak D call TRBD2 (6 bases). Per germline, CDR1 MNHEY and CDR2 SMNVEV (reference sequence). Trimming shortened V by 7 bases and J by 9 bases, and 16 bases separated the two germline ends. CDR3 length equals 13 residues. In DNA form, the CDR3 reads TGTGCCAGCAATTCGGAGGGCCGTAGTGAGCAGTTCTTC. Amino acids: CASNSEGRSEQFF.

This clone was counted a single time. The chain couples TRBV27 to TRBJ2-2; the match to TRBD2 covers 9 bases. Germline CDR1 and CDR2: MNHEY and SMNVEV (reference sequence). CDR3 length: 15 residues. The V segment lost 10 bases and the J segment 5 bases; nucleotides outside the gene matches: 11. The DNA of the CDR3 is TGTGCCACCCGGGTCGGGACTAGCATAACCGGGGAGCTGTTTTTT. Its protein product is CATRVGTSITGELFF.

V usage is TRBV11-1 and J usage is TRBJ1-2; maybe TRBD1 (6 bases). Looked up from germline, CDR1 is SGHAT and CDR2 is FQDESV (reference sequence). Trimming took off 3 bases at V and 8 bases at J, with 16 bases between the two ends. The CDR3 totals 14 residues. In nucleotides, the CDR3 is TGTGCCAGCAGCTTCCGCAGGGAGGGGGAAGGCTACACCTTC. Protein sequence: CASSFRREGEGYTF. The whole variable domain, filled in from reference TRBV11-1 and TRBJ1-2, reads EAEVAQSPRYKITEKSQAVAFWCDPISGHATLYWYRQILGQGPELLVQFQDESVVDDSQLPKDRFSAERLKGVDSTLKIQPAELGDSAMYLCASSFRREGEGYTFGSGTRLTVV.

The chain carries TRBV28 and TRBJ1-4; D is uncertain. The CDR3 runs 12 residues. The V gene's germline CDR1 is MDHEN and CDR2 SYDVKM. V gave up 5 bases and J gave up 8 bases, with 9 bases separating them. The CDR3 region has the DNA TGTGCCAGCAGTACGGTCGGGGAAAAACTGTTTTTT. Protein product: CASSTVGEKLFF.

The rearrangement uses TRBV5-4 and TRBJ1-2; D not resolved. The CDR3 length is 13 residues. The germline gives CDR1 SGHNT, CDR2 YYREEE (reference sequence). Trimming stripped 0 bases from V and 5 bases from J, with 8 bases between. CDR3 region: CASSLGPEYGYTF. For the CDR3, the DNA is TGTGCCAGCAGCTTGGGTCCGGAGTATGGCTACACCTTC.

This clone showed up just once. The J gene is TRBJ2-1, the V gene TRBV9, with D possibly TRBD2 on 6 matching bases. V was trimmed by 2 bases and J by 2 bases, leaving 14 bases between them. The germline V gene has CDR1 SGDLS and CDR2 YYNGEE. The CDR3 loop spans 16 amino acids. CDR3 region: CASSVYGGEAYNEQFF. In DNA, the CDR3 is TGTGCCAGCAGCGTCTACGGGGGTGAGGCCTACAATGAGCAGTTCTTC. Drawing the rest from reference TRBV9 and TRBJ2-1, the complete variable domain is DSGVTQTPKHLITATGQRVTLRCSPRSGDLSVYWYQQSLDQGLQFLIQYYNGEERAKGNILERFSAQQFPDLHSELNLSSLELGDSALYFCASSVYGGEAYNEQFFGPGTRLTVL.

J is TRBJ2-1 and V is TRBV9; maybe TRBD2 (5 bases). The germline V gene encodes CDR1 SGDLS and CDR2 YYNGEE. This CDR3 comprises 13 residues. V lost 2 bases and J lost 5, with 8 bases in between. CDR3 residues: CASSVGIHNEQFF. CDR3 DNA sequence: TGTGCCAGCAGCGTCGGGATCCACAATGAGCAGTTCTTC.

This clone was observed once. The chain has TRBV20-1 and TRBJ1-2; no clear D. CDR1 is DFQATT, CDR2 SNEGSKA, per germline (reference sequence). The CDR3 has 11 amino acids. With 3 bases removed from V and 8 bases from J, the gap between germline ends came to 10 bases. The CDR3 loop is CSASPFGGYTF. The CDR3 DNA sequence: TGCAGTGCTAGCCCCTTCGGGGGCTACACCTTC.

This chain joins TRBV4-2 and TRBJ1-2, with a weak D call TRBD1 (6 bases). CDR3 length: 16 residues. The ends were cut back, 0 bases at V and 4 bases at J, with 15 bases in the middle. From germline, CDR1 is LGHNA and CDR2 YNFKEQ. CDR3 DNA sequence: TGTGCCAGCAGCCAAGATTCGGGGGGCGCGGTCTATGGCTACACCTTC. Protein: CASSQDSGGAVYGYTF.

On this clone: This same CDR3 is encoded by further DNA sequences in the sample. The rearrangement links TRBV3-1 (or the pseudogene TRBV3-2) to TRBJ2-7; 7 nucleotides agree with TRBD2. With 1 base clipped from V and 3 bases from J, the junction kept 0 bases outside the gene matches. The length of the CDR3 is 13 residues. Looked up from germline, CDR1 is LGHDT and CDR2 is YNNKEL (reference sequence). CDR3 in amino acids: CASSQGGGYEQYF. In DNA, the CDR3 is TGTGCCAGCAGCCAAGGCGGGGGCTACGAGCAGTACTTC.

The sample holds one count of this clone. This chain links TRBV10-1 with TRBJ2-7, with 14 bases that match TRBD2. Germline-derived CDR1 and CDR2 are WNHNN and SYGVQD (reference sequence). The CDR3 is 14 amino acids. With 9 bases clipped from V and 3 bases from J, the junction kept 4 bases outside the gene matches. The CDR3 nucleotides read TGCGCCAGGGGACTAGCGGGAGTCAGCTACGAGCAGTACTTC. Amino acid sequence: CARGLAGVSYEQYF.

This clone turned up a few times. The chain joins TRBV2 to TRBJ2-7, with D perhaps TRBD1 (6 bases). V lost 3 bases to trimming and J lost 0 bases, with 6 bases between them. The CDR3 has 13 residues. Germline assignment: CDR1 SNHLY and CDR2 FYNNEI. CDR3: CASSEDSSYEQYF. CDR3 sequence (DNA): TGTGCCAGCAGTGAGGACAGCTCCTACGAGCAGTACTTC.

CDR3 DNA: TGTGCCTGGAGTGGGCCTTTCAGTGGGAACACTGAAGCTTTCTTT. Amino acids: CAWSGPFSGNTEAFF. The chain employs TRBV30 and TRBJ1-1, with D uncertain. The CDR3 loop spans 15 amino acids. Trimming pared 1 base from V and 1 base from J, leaving 13 bases between. Germline V gene data show CDR1 as GTSNPN and CDR2 as SVGIG (reference sequence).

The chain has TRBV3-1 (or the pseudogene TRBV3-2) and TRBJ1-1; D uncertain. The CDR3 is made up of 18 amino acids. V shed 1 base and J shed 3 bases, with 21 bases lying between them. The germline V gene encodes CDR1 LGHDT and CDR2 YNNKEL (reference sequence). CDR3 sequence: CASSQVWGTRRIDTEAFF. Written as DNA, the CDR3 is TGTGCCAGCAGCCAAGTATGGGGTACCAGGAGGATAGACACTGAAGCTTTCTTT.

The rearrangement links TRBV10-3 to TRBJ2-1; 9 nucleotides agree with TRBD2. The CDR3 loop spans 14 amino acids. Germline CDR1 reads ENHRY; CDR2 reads SYGVKD. V lost 3 bases and J lost 8; bases outside the gene matches: 5. The CDR3 region is CAISDSGRRYEQFF. CDR3 nucleotide sequence: TGTGCCATCAGTGATAGCGGGAGAAGGTATGAGCAGTTCTTC.

This sequence joins TRBV11-3 and TRBJ1-3; D is undetermined. V lost 1 base and J lost 8, with 9 bases in between. Germline-derived CDR1 and CDR2 are SGHNT and YENEEA. There are 13 residues in the CDR3. CDR3 residues: CASSLGLGDTIYF. CDR3 bases: TGTGCCAGCAGCTTAGGTTTGGGCGACACCATATATTTT.

The chain has TRBV13 and TRBJ2-7; D is possibly TRBD1 (6 bases). Germline assignment: CDR1 PRHDT and CDR2 FYEKMQ (reference sequence). The CDR3 is 16 residues long. V gave up 1 base and J gave up 2 bases, with 15 bases separating them. This CDR3 is CASSLVGGQTPYEQYF. Here the CDR3 DNA reads TGTGCCAGCAGCTTAGTTGGGGGCCAAACCCCCTACGAGCAGTACTTC.

The chain links TRBV23-1 to TRBJ2-7; 7 bases are a match to TRBD1. Being an ORF, TRBV23-1 has a function that is uncertain. This CDR3 has 17 residues. Unmatched junction bases numbered 19, after V lost 7 bases and J lost 4 bases. The CDR3 DNA follows: TGCGCCAGCATCTTTCCCGACAGGGATCTCGGCTGGTACGAGCAGTACTTC. It translates to CASIFPDRDLGWYEQYF.

The rearrangement joins TRBV6-2 or TRBV6-3 to TRBJ2-3; D is possibly TRBD1 (5 bases). Looked up from germline, CDR1 is MNHEY and CDR2 is SVGEGT. The CDR3 runs 18 residues. Between the trimmed V and J ends, which lost 2 bases and 1 base, there was a span of 19 bases. This CDR3 is CASSYAPGWGPRTDTQYF. The CDR3 DNA is TGTGCCAGCAGTTACGCCCCTGGGTGGGGCCCCCGCACAGATACGCAGTATTTT.

The V and J genes are TRBV5-4 and TRBJ1-2; 7 bases line up with TRBD1. Germline CDR1 is SGHNT and CDR2 is YYREEE (reference sequence). V was pared by 3 bases and J by 6 bases, with 8 bases of the junction left unmatched. This CDR3 has 14 residues. CDR3 nucleotides: TGTGCCAGCAGCTCCAAAACCGGGACAGATGGCTACACCTTC. The encoded protein is CASSSKTGTDGYTF. The entire variable domain, with the rest obtained from reference TRBV5-4 and TRBJ1-2, is as follows: ETGVTQSPTHLIKTRGQQVTLRCSSQSGHNTVSWYQQALGQGPQFIFQYYREEENGRGNFPPRFSGLQFPNYSSELNVNALELDDSALYLCASSSKTGTDGYTFGSGTRLTVV.

V usage is TRBV19 and J usage is TRBJ1-1; 7 bases agree with TRBD1. The CDR3 extends over 13 amino acids. From germline, CDR1 is LNHDA and CDR2 SQIVND (reference sequence). The trim removed 5 bases at V and 1 base at J, leaving 1 base unmatched. The CDR3 bases are TGTGCCAGTAGTCGACAGGGGAACACTGAAGCTTTCTTT. Translating gives CASSRQGNTEAFF.